This T cell receptor beta chain was recovered during a study of regulatory T cells in long-lasting Graves disease. Findings and limits, study-wide: Researchers reported studying only peripheral blood, not thyroid tissue. Newly diagnosed disease favored TRBV20-1 and TRBJ2-1 over persistent disease. Persistent Graves' patients showed a TCR diversity that was lower than that of newly diagnosed ones.

This clonotype was counted at least ten times. What it recognizes is unknown. The CDR3 is 13 amino acids. In germline, CDR1 is SEHNR, CDR2 FQNEAQ (reference sequence). Trimming removed 5 bases at V and 0 bases at J, with 7 bases between. Sample time point: newly diagnosed GD, antithyroid drugs for less than 3 months. The TCR library used RNA extracted from PBMCs. In building TCR beta libraries, iRepertoire HTBI primers were used together with Arm-PCR of CDR3 regions. TCRdb analysed the multiplex PCR reads with MiXCR anew, one entry per CDR3 protein. Among some 350,000 distinct CDR3 sequences, 16% were seen once, and the ten largest hold just over 20%. This sample also belongs to another study, concerning T cells in Graves' hyperthyroidism and ophthalmopathy. As reported in that work: TCR CDR3 underwent first-round RT-PCR with the HTBI primer set.

The specimen comprised peripheral blood mononuclear cells (PBMCs), sampled at new diagnosis, from a patient treated with antithyroid drugs. The J gene is TRBJ1-1, the V gene TRBV7-9, with D unresolved. The TCR comes from a young woman with Graves disease. CDR3 sequence reads: CASSPTVNTEAFF. CDR3 bases: TGTGCCAGCAGCCCGACGGTGAACACTGAAGCTTTCTTT.